Reported below is one T cell receptor (beta chain). Its antigen is undetermined. The sample comes from a study of response to subunit inactivated influenza vaccine. Study-wide results and limits: A suggestion made by the authors is that each seasonal influenza vaccination recruits few new T cells.

From the RT-PCR reads, TCRdb called clonotypes with MiXCR, one entry per CDR3 protein. The sample lists 650,000 to 800,000 distinct CDR3 sequences, about 14% occurring once. Trimming took 3 bases from V and 4 from J; bases not matched to a gene: 8. The CDR3 runs 16 residues. Germline V gene data show CDR1 as LGHNA and CDR2 as YSLEER. This specimen was PBMCs from blood, taken roughly 2 weeks before vaccination. The origin of this receptor is a man over 45 who received an inactivated influenza vaccine. The rearrangement joins TRBV4-3 to TRBJ1-4; TRBD1 agrees at 7 bases. This CDR3 reads CASSQRPGQLNEKLFF. CDR3 DNA sequence: TGCGCCAGCAGCCAGCGTCCGGGACAGCTTAATGAAAAACTGTTTTTT.